These T cell receptor beta chains were read from a single sample in a study of cytomegalovirus exposure and HLA in healthy donors. Libraries were prepared by immunoSEQ multiplex PCR; TCRdb keeps only in-frame clonotypes and omits some of them. The table has about 200,000 clones, roughly 79% seen once. Sample: PBMCs. The receptors originated from a man aged 25-40 years in good health and CMV-seronegative. The CDR3 runs from the conserved cysteine through the conserved F or W. The D gene is left open where the match is weak.

- | TRBJ2-2 | TRBV7-9 | CASSLARATGELFF | TGTGCCAGCAGCTTAGCCAGGGCCACCGGGGAGCTGTTTTTT
TRBD1 | TRBJ1-2 | TRBV5-4 | CASSSGQGSVGYTF | TGTGCCAGCAGCTCCGGACAGGGGAGTGTTGGCTACACCTTC
TRBD1 | TRBJ1-2 | TRBV19 | CASIDPGQGNYGYTF | TGTGCCAGTATAGACCCGGGACAGGGAAACTATGGCTACACCTTC
- | TRBJ2-5 | TRBV21-1 | CASSKRTSGSNGTQYF | TGTGCCAGCAGCAAAAGGACTAGCGGGAGTAATGGGACCCAGTACTTC
TRBD1 | TRBJ1-1 | TRBV30 | CAWDRQGPNTEAFF | TGTGCCTGGGACCGACAGGGTCCAAACACTGAAGCTTTCTTT
TRBD2 | TRBJ2-7 | TRBV13 | CASSYSGSYEQYF | TGTGCCAGCAGCTATAGCGGGAGCTACGAGCAGTACTTC
- | TRBJ2-1 | TRBV18 | CASSGDTNFQGNEQFF | TGTGCCAGCTCAGGGGACACAAATTTTCAAGGAAATGAGCAGTTCTTC
TRBD2 | TRBJ2-3 | TRBV7-9 | CASGMGGSVTDTQYF | TGTGCCAGCGGGATGGGCGGGAGTGTAACAGATACGCAGTATTTT
TRBD2 | TRBJ2-5 | TRBV5-1 | CASSPTGGQVRETQYF | TGCGCCAGCAGCCCGACGGGGGGGCAGGTGAGGGAGACCCAGTACTTC
- | TRBJ1-6 | TRBV27 | CASSPFGRGNSPLHF | TGTGCCAGCAGCCCGTTTGGCAGGGGTAATTCACCCCTCCACTTT
- | TRBJ2-1 | TRBV9 | CASAAVENGNEQFF | TGTGCCAGCGCGGCGGTTGAAAACGGCAATGAGCAGTTCTTC
- | TRBJ2-7 | TRBV28 | CASSADRGRGRYEQYF | TGTGCCAGCAGTGCTGATCGTGGCAGGGGTAGGTACGAGCAGTACTTC
- | TRBJ2-7 | TRBV18 | CASSPGLTTYEQYF | TGTGCCAGCTCACCCGGACTAACAACTTACGAGCAGTACTTC
- | TRBJ1-2 | TRBV2 | CASRGIRGYGYTF | TGTGCCAGCAGAGGCATCAGGGGCTATGGCTACACCTTC
- | TRBJ2-7 | TRBV21-1 | CASSKDASGNYEQYF | TGTGCCAGCAGCAAAGACGCTAGCGGGAACTACGAGCAGTACTTC
- | TRBJ2-1 | TRBV28 | CASSFSMGGVLRGDEQFF | TGTGCCAGCAGTTTTTCCATGGGGGGAGTTCTTAGGGGTGATGAGCAGTTCTTC